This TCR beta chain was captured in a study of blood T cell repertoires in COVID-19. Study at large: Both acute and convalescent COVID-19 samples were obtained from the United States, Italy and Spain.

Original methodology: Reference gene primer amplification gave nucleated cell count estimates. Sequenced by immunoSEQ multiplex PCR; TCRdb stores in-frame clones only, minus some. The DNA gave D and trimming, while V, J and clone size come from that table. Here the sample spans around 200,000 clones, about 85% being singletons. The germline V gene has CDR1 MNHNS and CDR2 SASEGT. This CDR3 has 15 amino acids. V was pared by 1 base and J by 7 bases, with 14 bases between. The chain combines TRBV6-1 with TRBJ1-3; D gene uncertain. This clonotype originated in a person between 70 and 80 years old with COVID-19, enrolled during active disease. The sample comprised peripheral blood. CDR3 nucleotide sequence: TGTGCCAGCAGTGAAGATGGCACAGCCGGTAACACCATATATTTT. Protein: CASSEDGTAGNTIYF.